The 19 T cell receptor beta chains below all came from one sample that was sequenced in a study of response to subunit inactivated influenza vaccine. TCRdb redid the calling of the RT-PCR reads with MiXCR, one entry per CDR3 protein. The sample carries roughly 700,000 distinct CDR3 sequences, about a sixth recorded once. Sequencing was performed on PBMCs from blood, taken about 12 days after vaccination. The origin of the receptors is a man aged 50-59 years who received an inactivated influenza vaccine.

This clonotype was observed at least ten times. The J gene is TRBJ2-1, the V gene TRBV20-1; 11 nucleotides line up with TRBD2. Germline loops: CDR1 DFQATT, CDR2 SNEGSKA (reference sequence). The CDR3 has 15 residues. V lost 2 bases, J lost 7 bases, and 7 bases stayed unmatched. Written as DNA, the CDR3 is TGCAGTGCTAGACTAGCGGGAGGACCCCGGAATGAGCAGTTCTTC. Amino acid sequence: CSARLAGGPRNEQFF.

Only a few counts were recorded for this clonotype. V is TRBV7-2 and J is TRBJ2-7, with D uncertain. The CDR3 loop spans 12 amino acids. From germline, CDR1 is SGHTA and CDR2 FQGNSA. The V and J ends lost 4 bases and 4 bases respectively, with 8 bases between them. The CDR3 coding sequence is TGTGCCAGCAGCTCATACCATTACGAGCAGTACTTC. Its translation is CASSSYHYEQYF.

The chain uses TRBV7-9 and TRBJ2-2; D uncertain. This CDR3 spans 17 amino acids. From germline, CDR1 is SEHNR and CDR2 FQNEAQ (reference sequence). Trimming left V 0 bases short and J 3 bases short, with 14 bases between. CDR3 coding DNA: TGTGCCAGCAGCTTAGCGTCCTTTCAGAGAGACACCGGGGAGCTGTTTTTT. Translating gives CASSLASFQRDTGELFF.

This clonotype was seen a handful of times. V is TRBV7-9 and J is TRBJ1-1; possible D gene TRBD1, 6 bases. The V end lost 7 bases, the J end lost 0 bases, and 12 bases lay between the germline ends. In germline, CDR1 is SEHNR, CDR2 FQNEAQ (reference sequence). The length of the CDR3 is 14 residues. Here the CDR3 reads CASKDQGMNTEAFF. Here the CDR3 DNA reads TGTGCCAGCAAGGATCAGGGGATGAACACTGAAGCTTTCTTT.

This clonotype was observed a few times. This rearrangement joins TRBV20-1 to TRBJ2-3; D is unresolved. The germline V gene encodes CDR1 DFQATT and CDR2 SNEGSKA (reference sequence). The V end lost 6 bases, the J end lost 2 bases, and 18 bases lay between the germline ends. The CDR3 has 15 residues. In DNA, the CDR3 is TGCAGTGCCCTCCCCTACTTGTCACTCACAGATACGCAGTATTTT. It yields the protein CSALPYLSLTDTQYF.

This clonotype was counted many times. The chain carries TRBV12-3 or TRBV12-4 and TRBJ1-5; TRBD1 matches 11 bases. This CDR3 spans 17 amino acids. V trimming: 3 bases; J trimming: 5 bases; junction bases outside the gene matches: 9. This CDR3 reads CASSFWDWTGGDQPQHF. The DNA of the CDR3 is TGTGCCAGCAGTTTTTGGGACTGGACAGGGGGCGATCAGCCCCAGCATTTT.

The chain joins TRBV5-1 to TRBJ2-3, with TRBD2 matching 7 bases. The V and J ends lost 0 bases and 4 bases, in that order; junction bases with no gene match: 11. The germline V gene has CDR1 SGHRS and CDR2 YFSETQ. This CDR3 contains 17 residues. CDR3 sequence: CASSLARWEGRADTQYF. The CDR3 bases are TGCGCCAGCAGCTTGGCCCGATGGGAGGGCCGCGCAGATACGCAGTATTTT.

CDR3 DNA: TGTGCCAGCAGCACTGCCCCGGGGGGGGGGGCTGCAGATACGCAGTATTTT. Its translation: CASSTAPGGGAADTQYF. The chain is built from TRBV12-3 or TRBV12-4 and TRBJ2-3; 8 bases are a match to TRBD2. The V segment lost 6 bases and the J segment 4 bases; nucleotides outside the gene matches: 15. The CDR3 contains 17 residues.

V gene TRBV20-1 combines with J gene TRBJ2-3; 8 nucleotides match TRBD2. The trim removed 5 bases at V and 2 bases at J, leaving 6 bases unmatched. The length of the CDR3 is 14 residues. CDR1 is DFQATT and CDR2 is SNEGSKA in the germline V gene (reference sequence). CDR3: CSAPVAGPTDTQYF. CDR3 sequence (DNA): TGCAGTGCTCCGGTAGCGGGGCCCACAGATACGCAGTATTTT.

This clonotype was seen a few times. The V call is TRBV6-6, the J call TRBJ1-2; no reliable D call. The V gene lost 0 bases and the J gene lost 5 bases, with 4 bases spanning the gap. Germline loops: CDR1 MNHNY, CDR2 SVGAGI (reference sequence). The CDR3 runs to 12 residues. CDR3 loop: CASSYSIYGYTF. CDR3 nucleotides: TGTGCCAGCAGTTACTCAATATATGGCTACACCTTC.

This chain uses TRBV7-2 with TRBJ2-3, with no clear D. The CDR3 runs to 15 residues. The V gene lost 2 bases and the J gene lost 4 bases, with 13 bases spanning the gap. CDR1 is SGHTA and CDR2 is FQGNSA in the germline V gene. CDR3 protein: CASSLTLGFADTQYF. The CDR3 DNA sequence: TGTGCCAGCAGCTTAACGCTGGGGTTCGCAGATACGCAGTATTTT.

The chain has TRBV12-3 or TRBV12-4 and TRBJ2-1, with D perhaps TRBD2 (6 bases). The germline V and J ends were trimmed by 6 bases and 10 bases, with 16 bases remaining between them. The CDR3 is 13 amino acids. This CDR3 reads CASRTGLRKEQFF. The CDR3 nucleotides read TGTGCCAGCAGAACGGGACTCCGAAAGGAGCAGTTCTTC.

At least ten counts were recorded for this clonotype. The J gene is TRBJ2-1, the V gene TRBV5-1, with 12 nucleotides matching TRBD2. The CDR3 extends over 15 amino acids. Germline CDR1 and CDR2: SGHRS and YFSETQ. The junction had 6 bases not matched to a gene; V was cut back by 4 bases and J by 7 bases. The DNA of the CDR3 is TGCGCCAGCAGCCCGGGACTAGCGGGCCTGAATGAGCAGTTCTTC. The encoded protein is CASSPGLAGLNEQFF.

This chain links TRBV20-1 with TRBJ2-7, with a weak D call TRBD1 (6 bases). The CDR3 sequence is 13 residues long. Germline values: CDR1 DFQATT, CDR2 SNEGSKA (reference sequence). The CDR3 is CSVRGRSGYEQYF. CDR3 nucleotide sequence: TGCAGCGTCAGGGGCAGAAGCGGCTACGAGCAGTACTTC.

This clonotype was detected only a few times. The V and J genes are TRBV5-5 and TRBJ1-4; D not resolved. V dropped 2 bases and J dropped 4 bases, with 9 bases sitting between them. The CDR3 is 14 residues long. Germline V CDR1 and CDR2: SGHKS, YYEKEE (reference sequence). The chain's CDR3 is CASSFPRLNEKLFF. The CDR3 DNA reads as TGTGCCAGCAGCTTCCCCCGACTTAATGAAAAACTGTTTTTT.

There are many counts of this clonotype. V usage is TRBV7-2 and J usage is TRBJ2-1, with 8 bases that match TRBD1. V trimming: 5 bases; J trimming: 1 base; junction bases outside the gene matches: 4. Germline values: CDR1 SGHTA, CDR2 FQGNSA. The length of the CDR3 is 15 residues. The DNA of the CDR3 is TGTGCCAGCAGCAGGGACAGGCAGTCCTACAATGAGCAGTTCTTC. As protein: CASSRDRQSYNEQFF.

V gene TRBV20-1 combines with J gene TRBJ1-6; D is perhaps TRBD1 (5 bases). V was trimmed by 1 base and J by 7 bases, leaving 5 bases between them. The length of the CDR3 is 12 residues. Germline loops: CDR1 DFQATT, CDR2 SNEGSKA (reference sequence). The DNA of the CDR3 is TGCAGTGCTAGAGCAGGGAATTCACCCCTCCACTTT. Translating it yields CSARAGNSPLHF.

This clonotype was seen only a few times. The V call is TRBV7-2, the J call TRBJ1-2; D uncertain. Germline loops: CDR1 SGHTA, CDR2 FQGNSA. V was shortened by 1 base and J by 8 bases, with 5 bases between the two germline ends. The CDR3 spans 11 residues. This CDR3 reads CASSLGAGYTF. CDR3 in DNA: TGTGCCAGCAGCTTAGGGGCAGGCTACACCTTC.

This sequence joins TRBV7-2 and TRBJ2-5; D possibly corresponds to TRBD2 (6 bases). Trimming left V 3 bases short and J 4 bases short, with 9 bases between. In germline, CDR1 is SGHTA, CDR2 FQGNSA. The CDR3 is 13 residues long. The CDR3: CASSLDYGETQYF. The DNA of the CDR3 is TGTGCCAGCAGCTTGGACTATGGAGAGACCCAGTACTTC.